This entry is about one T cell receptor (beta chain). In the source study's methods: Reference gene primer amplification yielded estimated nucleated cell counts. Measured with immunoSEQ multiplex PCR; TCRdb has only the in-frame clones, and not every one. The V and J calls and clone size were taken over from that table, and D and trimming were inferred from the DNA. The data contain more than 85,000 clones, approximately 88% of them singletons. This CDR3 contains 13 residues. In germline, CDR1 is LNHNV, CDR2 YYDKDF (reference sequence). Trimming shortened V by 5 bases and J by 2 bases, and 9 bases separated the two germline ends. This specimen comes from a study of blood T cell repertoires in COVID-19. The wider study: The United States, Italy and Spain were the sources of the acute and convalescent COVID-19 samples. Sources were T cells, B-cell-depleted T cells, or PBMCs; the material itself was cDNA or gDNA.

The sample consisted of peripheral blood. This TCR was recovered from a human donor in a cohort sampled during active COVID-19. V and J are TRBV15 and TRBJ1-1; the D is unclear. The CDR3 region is CATSAGGNTEAFF. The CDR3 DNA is TGTGCCACCAGCGCAGGTGGTAACACTGAAGCTTTCTTT. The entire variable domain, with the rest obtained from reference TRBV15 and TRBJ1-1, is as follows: DAMVIQNPRYQVTQFGKPVTLSCSQTLNHNVMYWYQQKSSQAPKLLFHYYDKDFNNEADTPDNFQSRRPNTSFCFLDIRSPGLGDTAMYLCATSAGGNTEAFFGQGTRLTVV.